Listed below are T cell receptor beta chains from one sample, sequenced in a study of blood T cell repertoires in COVID-19. Measured with immunoSEQ multiplex PCR; TCRdb has only the in-frame clones, and not every one. The data hold over 110,000 clones, with roughly 90% observed a single time. The sample consisted of peripheral blood. Every receptor here comes from a man aged 70-80 years with acute or convalescent COVID-19. CDR3s include the opening cysteine and the closing phenylalanine or tryptophan. Fields, in order: V gene, CDR3 protein.

v_call: TRBV7-8; cdr3_aa: CASRAGNEQFF
v_call: TRBV7-9; cdr3_aa: CASSLVTVDYGYTF
v_call: TRBV10-3; cdr3_aa: CAIRPGDSGNTIYF
v_call: TRBV29-1; cdr3_aa: CSVGQGVYGGYTF
v_call: TRBV9; cdr3_aa: CASSKQVEVSEKLFF
v_call: TRBV5-1; cdr3_aa: CASSLWTGAAGANVLTF
v_call: TRBV27; cdr3_aa: CASSLSARGTLNYGYTF
v_call: TRBV28; cdr3_aa: CASSRGTLGEQYF
v_call: TRBV2; cdr3_aa: CASGGGWGHQTGGNTIYF
v_call: TRBV7-2; cdr3_aa: CASSLRHAQGANYGYTF